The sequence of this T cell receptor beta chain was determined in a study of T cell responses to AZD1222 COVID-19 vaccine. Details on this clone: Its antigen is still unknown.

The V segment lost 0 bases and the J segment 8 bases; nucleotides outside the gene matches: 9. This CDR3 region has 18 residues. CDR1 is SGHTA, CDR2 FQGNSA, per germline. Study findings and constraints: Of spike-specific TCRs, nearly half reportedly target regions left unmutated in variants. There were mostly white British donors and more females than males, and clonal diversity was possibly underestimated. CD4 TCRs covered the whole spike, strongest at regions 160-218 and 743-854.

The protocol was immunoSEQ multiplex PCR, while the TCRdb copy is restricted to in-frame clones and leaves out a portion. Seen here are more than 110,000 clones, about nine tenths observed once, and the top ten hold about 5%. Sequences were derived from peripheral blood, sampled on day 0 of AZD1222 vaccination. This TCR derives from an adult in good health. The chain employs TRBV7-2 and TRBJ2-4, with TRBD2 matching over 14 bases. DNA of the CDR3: TGTGCCAGCAGCTTAGCCCCTGGACTAGCGGGAGGCAACGACATTCAGTACTTC. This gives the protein CASSLAPGLAGGNDIQYF.